Listed here is a single T cell receptor (beta chain). This CDR3 contains 14 residues. The V gene end was trimmed by 5 bases and the J gene end by 8 bases; junction bases not matched to a gene: 12. Germline-derived CDR1 and CDR2 are SGHTA and FQGNSA. The data stem from a study of cytomegalovirus exposure and HLA in healthy donors. Study-wide background: In an early release, HLA-typed donors contributed about 79 million unique TCR sequences.

Donors sampled were nominally healthy, though unrecorded immune exposures were likely. 60 Vbeta and 13 Jbeta primers were used in PCR. Clones were sequenced by immunoSEQ multiplex PCR, and TCRdb holds only the in-frame ones, with some missing. This table has more than 95,000 clones, approximately 69% appearing once. Source material: PBMCs. V gene TRBV7-2 combines with J gene TRBJ2-7; 7 bases line up with TRBD1. This TCR came from a man younger than 40 in good health and CMV-seronegative. The CDR3 protein is CASSPRRQGFQQYF. CDR3 DNA: TGTGCCAGCAGCCCCCGGCGACAGGGTTTCCAGCAGTACTTC.